This entry concerns a single T cell receptor beta chain. Its antigen is still unknown. Profiling of TCR beta VDJ combinations and CDR3 sequences used genomic DNA as template. Each CDR3 protein gets one entry after TCRdb re-called the reads with MiXCR. The sample comprises approximately 160,000 distinct CDR3 sequences, around half of which are singletons, and around 3.2% rests with the top ten. V lost 3 bases, J lost 4 bases, and 5 bases stayed unmatched. Germline loops: CDR1 KGHDR, CDR2 SFDVKD. This CDR3 spans 15 amino acids. The sample originates from a study of CD8+CD57+ T cells in acquired aplastic anemia. Flow cytometry had shown expanded CD8+CD57+ cells in the patients chosen for sequencing. The patients all had a severe acquired aplastic anemia diagnosis. Study conclusions and caveats: In common between the patients and the controls were around 29 CD8+ CDR3 sequences.

This receptor was taken from a human donor with aplastic anemia. This chain connects TRBV24-1 to TRBJ1-2; 9 nucleotides line up with TRBD1. Sample: sorted CD4+, CD8+, or CD8+CD57+ T cells (not recorded which) from PBMCs. In DNA, the CDR3 is TGTGCCACCAGTGATGGGGACAGGGTGGGCTATGGCTACACCTTC. Translating it yields CATSDGDRVGYGYTF.